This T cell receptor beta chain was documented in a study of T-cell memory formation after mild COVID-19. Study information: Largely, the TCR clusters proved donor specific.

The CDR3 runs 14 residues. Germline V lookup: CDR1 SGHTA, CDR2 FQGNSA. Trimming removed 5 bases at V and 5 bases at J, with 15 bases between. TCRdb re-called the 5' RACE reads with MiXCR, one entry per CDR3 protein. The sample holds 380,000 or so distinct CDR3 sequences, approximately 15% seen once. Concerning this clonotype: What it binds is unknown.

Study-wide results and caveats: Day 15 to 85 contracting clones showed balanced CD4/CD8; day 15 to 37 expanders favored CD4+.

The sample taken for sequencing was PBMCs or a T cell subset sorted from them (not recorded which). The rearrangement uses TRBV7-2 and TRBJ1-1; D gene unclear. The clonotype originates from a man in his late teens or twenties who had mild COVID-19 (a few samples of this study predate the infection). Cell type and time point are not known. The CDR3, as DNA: TGTGCCAGCAGCCCCTTCCGGCCGGAGACTGAAGCTTTCTTT. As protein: CASSPFRPETEAFF. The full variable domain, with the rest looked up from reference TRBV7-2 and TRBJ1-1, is GAGVSQSPSNKVTEKGKDVELRCDPISGHTALYWYRQSLGQGLEFLIYFQGNSAPDKSGLPSDRFSAERTGGSVSTLTIQRTQQEDSAVYLCASSPFRPETEAFFGQGTRLTVV.